This section outlines one TCR beta chain sequence together with its context. Its antigen is unidentified. Sequencing was performed with immunoSEQ multiplex PCR; in TCRdb, only in-frame clones are kept and a portion is missing. Of 150,000 to 200,000 clones listed, about 92% are singletons. This sample was included in a study of T cell responses to AZD1222 COVID-19 vaccine. Study outcomes and limitations: White British donors predominated, females outnumbered males, and clonal diversity was possibly underestimated. Repertoires were sampled only after the peak T cell response. Recipients of AZD1222 seropositive at baseline numbered only five or six. Unmutated variant regions reportedly attract nearly half of all spike-specific TCRs.

Trimming left V 1 base short and J 2 bases short, with 9 bases between. The germline CDR1 and CDR2 sequences are SGHVS and FNYEAQ. The CDR3 is 14 amino acids. The clonotype comes from an adult who received the AZD1222 COVID-19 vaccine. The sample was peripheral blood, taken 28 days after the second AZD1222 dose. The J gene is TRBJ2-7, the V gene TRBV7-6; D remains unclear. The CDR3 nucleotides are TGTGCCAGCAGCTTAGGAGGATCCGCCTACGAGCAGTACTTC. Translated: CASSLGGSAYEQYF.